This T cell receptor (beta chain) was found in a study of blood T cell repertoires in COVID-19. Whole-study context: Nucleic acid was either cDNA or gDNA, and it came from T cells, B-cell-depleted T cells, or PBMCs.

Measured with immunoSEQ multiplex PCR; TCRdb has only the in-frame clones, and not every one. The data show some 210,000 clones, 70% to 90% seen once. V trimming: 0 bases; J trimming: 6 bases; junction bases outside the gene matches: 5. CDR3 length: 15 amino acids. Germline V gene sequence: CDR1 SGHRS, CDR2 YFSETQ. Adults between roughly 18 and 100 years of age took part from 24 US areas. Remarks on this clone: The same CDR3 arises from other DNA sequences in this sample as well.

Material for sequencing was PBMCs or T cells enriched from blood (not recorded which). The chain joins TRBV5-1 to TRBJ2-1; 8 bases match TRBD2. This clonotype was obtained from a man aged 25 to 45 with acute COVID-19. CDR3 nucleotide sequence: TGCGCCAGCAGCTTGGTCGGGGGGGCCGGCAATGAGCAGTTCTTC. Its protein product is CASSLVGGAGNEQFF. The entire variable domain, with the rest obtained from reference TRBV5-1 and TRBJ2-1, is as follows: KAGVTQTPRYLIKTRGQQVTLSCSPISGHRSVSWYQQTPGQGLQFLFEYFSETQRNKGNFPGRFSGRQFSNSRSEMNVSTLELGDSALYLCASSLVGGAGNEQFFGPGTRLTVL.